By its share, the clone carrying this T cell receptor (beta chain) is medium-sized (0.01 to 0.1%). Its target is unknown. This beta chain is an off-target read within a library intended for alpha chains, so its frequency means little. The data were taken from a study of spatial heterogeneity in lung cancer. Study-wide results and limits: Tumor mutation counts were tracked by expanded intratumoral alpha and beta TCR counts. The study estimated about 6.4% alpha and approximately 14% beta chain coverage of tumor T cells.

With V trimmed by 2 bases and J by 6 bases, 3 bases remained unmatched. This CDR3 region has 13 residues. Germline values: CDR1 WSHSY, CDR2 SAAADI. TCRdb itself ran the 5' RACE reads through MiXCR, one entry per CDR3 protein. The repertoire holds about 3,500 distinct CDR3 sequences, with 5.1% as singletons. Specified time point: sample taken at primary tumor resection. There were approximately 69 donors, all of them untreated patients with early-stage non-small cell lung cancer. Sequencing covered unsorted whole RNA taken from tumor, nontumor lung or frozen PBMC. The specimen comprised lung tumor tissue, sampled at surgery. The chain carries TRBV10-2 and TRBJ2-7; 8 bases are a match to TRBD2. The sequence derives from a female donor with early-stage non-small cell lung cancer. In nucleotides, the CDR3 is TGCGCCAGCAGTGAGGCCAGCGGGGGCGAGCAGTACTTC. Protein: CASSEASGGEQYF.